This TCR beta chain was recorded in a study of Graves' ophthalmopathy and Graves' hyperthyroidism. Study-level results: In blood appeared most of the expanded thyroid clonotypes whose frequency exceeded 0.001. Ophthalmopathy and stable hyperthyroidism were discriminated by a 13-signature model, with over 85% sensitivity and approximately 81% specificity.

Ophthalmopathy was moderately-to-severely active, CAS at least 3, NOSPECS at least 4, lasting under 3 months. Orbital computed tomography and thyroid ultrasound, along with TRAb, serum thyroxine and clinical symptoms, underpinned diagnosis. Amplified TCR beta CDR3 regions were obtained using RNA transcripts as template. RT-PCR with HTBI primers came first, then second-round multiplex PCR. TCRdb reanalysed the multiplex PCR reads using MiXCR and keeps one entry per CDR3 protein. The table has 650,000 to 900,000 distinct CDR3 sequences, roughly two fifths seen once. There are a few counts of this clonotype. Antigen: not known. Unmatched junction bases numbered 10, after V lost 1 base and J lost 7 bases. This CDR3 region has 17 residues. From germline, CDR1 is LNHDA and CDR2 SQIVND (reference sequence).

Sequences were obtained from peripheral blood. The receptor was isolated from an adult man with Graves' ophthalmopathy. This chain uses TRBV19 with TRBJ1-6; 7 nucleotides agree with TRBD1. CDR3 DNA: TGTGCCAGTAGTATAGGTCCCGGCGAACAGGGGAATTCACCCCTCCACTTT. Its protein is CASSIGPGEQGNSPLHF.